These 14 T cell receptor beta chains were sequenced from one sample in a study of shared clonotypes between healthy human individuals. Assay used: immunoSEQ multiplex PCR; TCRdb lists only in-frame clones, some missing. The repertoire holds 2 million to 3 million clones, roughly 93% seen once, with approximately 0.37% in the top ten. Source material: naive CD4+ T cells from PBMCs. This sample's subset: CD45RA+ positively selected. Receptors originate from a man aged 18 to 29 in good health. Some clones in this sample may be carry-over from other donors' samples.

A word on this clone: Other DNA sequences in the sample encode the same CDR3. The chain combines TRBV28 with TRBJ1-5; D not resolved. Germline CDR1 reads MDHEN; CDR2 reads SYDVKM. This CDR3 is built from 14 residues. Trimming took off 0 bases at V and 4 bases at J, with 7 bases between the two ends. The CDR3 nucleotides read TGTGCCAGCAGTTTATGGGCAGGTAATCAGCCCCAGCATTTT. Protein product: CASSLWAGNQPQHF.

The chain is built from TRBV29-1 and TRBJ2-7; 7 positions match TRBD2. CDR1 SQVTM and CDR2 ANQGSEA come from the germline V gene. V shed 7 bases and J 6 bases; nucleotides not matched to a gene: 15. The CDR3 has 14 amino acids. Here the CDR3 DNA reads TGCAGCGGGGGGGGATACCCTAGCCTCGGCGAGCAGTACTTC. It specifies CSGGGYPSLGEQYF.

This clone was found a few times. J is TRBJ1-1 and V is TRBV28; D unresolved. The CDR3 loop spans 13 amino acids. Germline CDR1 and CDR2: MDHEN and SYDVKM. V was pared by 5 bases and J by 6 bases, with 13 bases between. The CDR3 is CASSLPGLPEAFF. Written as DNA, the CDR3 is TGTGCCAGCAGTCTACCCGGGCTCCCTGAAGCTTTCTTT.

The chain combines TRBV5-1 with TRBJ1-1; no definite D call. The CDR3 runs to 14 residues. Germline loops: CDR1 SGHRS, CDR2 YFSETQ. The V end was cut by 2 bases, the J end by 2 bases, with 10 bases between. The CDR3, as DNA: TGCGCCAGCAGCTTCGGGCCGTTAAACACTGAAGCTTTCTTT. Residues: CASSFGPLNTEAFF.

This sequence joins TRBV14 and TRBJ2-1; D is undetermined. This CDR3 has 14 amino acids. Germline loops: CDR1 SGHDN, CDR2 FVKESK. V shed 1 base and J shed 5 bases, with 9 bases lying between them. The CDR3 loop reads CASSQVSRDNEQFF. The CDR3 nucleotides are TGTGCCAGCAGCCAAGTCTCCCGGGACAATGAGCAGTTCTTC. The full variable domain, rest sourced from reference TRBV14 and TRBJ2-1, is EAGVTQFPSHSVIEKGQTVTLRCDPISGHDNLYWYRRVMGKEIKFLLHFVKESKQDESGMPNNRFLAERTGGTYSTLKVQPAELEDSGVYFCASSQVSRDNEQFFGPGTRLTVL.

The chain uses TRBV6-6 and TRBJ2-5; 10 bases agree with TRBD1. Unmatched junction bases numbered 11, after V lost 6 bases and J lost 4 bases. The CDR3 covers 16 residues. Germline-derived CDR1 and CDR2 are MNHNY and SVGAGI (reference sequence). Here the CDR3 reads CASRLRDRGPGETQYF. In DNA, the CDR3 is TGTGCCAGCAGGCTCCGGGACAGGGGCCCAGGAGAGACCCAGTACTTC.

This chain connects TRBV2 to TRBJ1-5, with TRBD1 as a possible D gene (5 bases). Between the trimmed V and J ends, which lost 3 bases and 7 bases, there was a span of 10 bases. The CDR3 has 13 residues. Germline V lookup: CDR1 SNHLY, CDR2 FYNNEI. The chain's CDR3 is CASSDDSQQPQHF. In DNA form, the CDR3 reads TGTGCCAGCAGTGACGACAGCCAACAGCCCCAGCATTTT.

CDR3 nucleotide sequence: TGTGCCAGCAGCTCGACAGGGGTTAACCAAGAGACCCAGTACTTC. The encoded protein is CASSSTGVNQETQYF. V and J are TRBV6-1 and TRBJ2-5, with TRBD1 matching over 8 bases. Germline V gene sequence: CDR1 MNHNS, CDR2 SASEGT. V dropped 6 bases and J dropped 0; count of bases not matched to a gene: 6. CDR3 length: 15 residues.

The chain links TRBV28 to TRBJ2-7, with D possibly TRBD2 on 6 matching bases. This CDR3 has 16 residues. Germline V gene lookup returns CDR1 MDHEN and CDR2 SYDVKM. The V and J ends lost 1 base and 7 bases respectively, with 20 bases between them. DNA for the CDR3: TGTGCCAGCAGTTTATACCGGCCTTCCACGGCGGGGGAGCAGTACTTC. Translating gives CASSLYRPSTAGEQYF.

The rearrangement uses TRBV9 and TRBJ2-5, with 8 bases lining up with TRBD2. Losses at the gene ends were 7 bases for V and 0 bases for J; bases not matched to a gene: 11. CDR1 and CDR2 (germline): SGDLS, YYNGEE. The CDR3 is made up of 16 amino acids. The CDR3 coding sequence is TGTGCCAGCTCTCCTGGGTTCGGGAGGGACCAAGAGACCCAGTACTTC. Encoded protein: CASSPGFGRDQETQYF.

This clone was seen only once. The rearrangement joins TRBV5-1 to TRBJ1-5; D might be TRBD1 (6 bases). V was shortened by 0 bases and J by 5 bases, with 12 bases between the two germline ends. The CDR3 totals 15 residues. The germline V gene has CDR1 SGHRS and CDR2 YFSETQ. DNA of the CDR3: TGCGCCAGCAGCTTGGATGGTAGGGGGGATCAGCCCCAGCATTTT. Translated: CASSLDGRGDQPQHF.

Concerning this clone: Other DNA sequences in the sample encode the same CDR3. The chain has TRBV5-1 and TRBJ1-5; D remains ambiguous. Germline values: CDR1 SGHRS, CDR2 YFSETQ. This CDR3 is built from 13 residues. Trimming shortened V by 0 bases and J by 6 bases, and 7 bases separated the two germline ends. CDR3 in amino acids: CASSLEVGQPQHF. In nucleotides, the CDR3 is TGCGCCAGCAGCTTGGAGGTGGGTCAGCCCCAGCATTTT. Full variable domain (remainder filled in from reference TRBV5-1 and TRBJ1-5): KAGVTQTPRYLIKTRGQQVTLSCSPISGHRSVSWYQQTPGQGLQFLFEYFSETQRNKGNFPGRFSGRQFSNSRSEMNVSTLELGDSALYLCASSLEVGQPQHFGDGTRLSIL.

With regard to this clone: Possible read error: a much larger clone is one base away. Other nucleotide sequences in the sample specify the same CDR3. The chain combines TRBV25-1 with TRBJ1-4; no clear D. The CDR3 is 11 amino acids. Trimming shortened V by 5 bases and J by 4 bases, and 2 bases separated the two germline ends. Germline V lookup: CDR1 MGHDK, CDR2 SYGVNS. DNA for the CDR3: TGTGCCAGCAGTTTTAATGAAAAACTGTTTTTT. Residues: CASSFNEKLFF.

Regarding this clone: The sample has other DNA sequences that encode this CDR3 too. The rearrangement uses TRBV18 and TRBJ2-1, with 7 positions matching TRBD2. The V and J ends lost 2 bases and 1 base, in that order; junction bases with no gene match: 2. The CDR3 is 15 amino acids. CDR1 and CDR2 (germline): KGHSH, LQKENI. The CDR3 sequence is CASSPAGVSYNEQFF. The CDR3 DNA reads TGTGCCAGCTCACCAGCGGGAGTGTCCTACAATGAGCAGTTCTTC.